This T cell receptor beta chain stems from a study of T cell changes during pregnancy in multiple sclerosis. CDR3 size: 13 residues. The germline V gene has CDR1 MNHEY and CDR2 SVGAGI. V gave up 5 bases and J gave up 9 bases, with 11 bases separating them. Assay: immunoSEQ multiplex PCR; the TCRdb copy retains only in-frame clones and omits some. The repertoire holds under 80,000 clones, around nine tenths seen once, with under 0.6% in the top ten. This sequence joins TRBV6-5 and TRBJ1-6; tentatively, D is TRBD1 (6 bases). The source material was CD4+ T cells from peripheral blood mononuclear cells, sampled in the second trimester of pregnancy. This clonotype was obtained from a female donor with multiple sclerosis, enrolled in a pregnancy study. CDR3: CASSAGASSPLHF. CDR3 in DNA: TGTGCCAGCAGTGCAGGGGCGAGTTCACCCCTCCACTTT.